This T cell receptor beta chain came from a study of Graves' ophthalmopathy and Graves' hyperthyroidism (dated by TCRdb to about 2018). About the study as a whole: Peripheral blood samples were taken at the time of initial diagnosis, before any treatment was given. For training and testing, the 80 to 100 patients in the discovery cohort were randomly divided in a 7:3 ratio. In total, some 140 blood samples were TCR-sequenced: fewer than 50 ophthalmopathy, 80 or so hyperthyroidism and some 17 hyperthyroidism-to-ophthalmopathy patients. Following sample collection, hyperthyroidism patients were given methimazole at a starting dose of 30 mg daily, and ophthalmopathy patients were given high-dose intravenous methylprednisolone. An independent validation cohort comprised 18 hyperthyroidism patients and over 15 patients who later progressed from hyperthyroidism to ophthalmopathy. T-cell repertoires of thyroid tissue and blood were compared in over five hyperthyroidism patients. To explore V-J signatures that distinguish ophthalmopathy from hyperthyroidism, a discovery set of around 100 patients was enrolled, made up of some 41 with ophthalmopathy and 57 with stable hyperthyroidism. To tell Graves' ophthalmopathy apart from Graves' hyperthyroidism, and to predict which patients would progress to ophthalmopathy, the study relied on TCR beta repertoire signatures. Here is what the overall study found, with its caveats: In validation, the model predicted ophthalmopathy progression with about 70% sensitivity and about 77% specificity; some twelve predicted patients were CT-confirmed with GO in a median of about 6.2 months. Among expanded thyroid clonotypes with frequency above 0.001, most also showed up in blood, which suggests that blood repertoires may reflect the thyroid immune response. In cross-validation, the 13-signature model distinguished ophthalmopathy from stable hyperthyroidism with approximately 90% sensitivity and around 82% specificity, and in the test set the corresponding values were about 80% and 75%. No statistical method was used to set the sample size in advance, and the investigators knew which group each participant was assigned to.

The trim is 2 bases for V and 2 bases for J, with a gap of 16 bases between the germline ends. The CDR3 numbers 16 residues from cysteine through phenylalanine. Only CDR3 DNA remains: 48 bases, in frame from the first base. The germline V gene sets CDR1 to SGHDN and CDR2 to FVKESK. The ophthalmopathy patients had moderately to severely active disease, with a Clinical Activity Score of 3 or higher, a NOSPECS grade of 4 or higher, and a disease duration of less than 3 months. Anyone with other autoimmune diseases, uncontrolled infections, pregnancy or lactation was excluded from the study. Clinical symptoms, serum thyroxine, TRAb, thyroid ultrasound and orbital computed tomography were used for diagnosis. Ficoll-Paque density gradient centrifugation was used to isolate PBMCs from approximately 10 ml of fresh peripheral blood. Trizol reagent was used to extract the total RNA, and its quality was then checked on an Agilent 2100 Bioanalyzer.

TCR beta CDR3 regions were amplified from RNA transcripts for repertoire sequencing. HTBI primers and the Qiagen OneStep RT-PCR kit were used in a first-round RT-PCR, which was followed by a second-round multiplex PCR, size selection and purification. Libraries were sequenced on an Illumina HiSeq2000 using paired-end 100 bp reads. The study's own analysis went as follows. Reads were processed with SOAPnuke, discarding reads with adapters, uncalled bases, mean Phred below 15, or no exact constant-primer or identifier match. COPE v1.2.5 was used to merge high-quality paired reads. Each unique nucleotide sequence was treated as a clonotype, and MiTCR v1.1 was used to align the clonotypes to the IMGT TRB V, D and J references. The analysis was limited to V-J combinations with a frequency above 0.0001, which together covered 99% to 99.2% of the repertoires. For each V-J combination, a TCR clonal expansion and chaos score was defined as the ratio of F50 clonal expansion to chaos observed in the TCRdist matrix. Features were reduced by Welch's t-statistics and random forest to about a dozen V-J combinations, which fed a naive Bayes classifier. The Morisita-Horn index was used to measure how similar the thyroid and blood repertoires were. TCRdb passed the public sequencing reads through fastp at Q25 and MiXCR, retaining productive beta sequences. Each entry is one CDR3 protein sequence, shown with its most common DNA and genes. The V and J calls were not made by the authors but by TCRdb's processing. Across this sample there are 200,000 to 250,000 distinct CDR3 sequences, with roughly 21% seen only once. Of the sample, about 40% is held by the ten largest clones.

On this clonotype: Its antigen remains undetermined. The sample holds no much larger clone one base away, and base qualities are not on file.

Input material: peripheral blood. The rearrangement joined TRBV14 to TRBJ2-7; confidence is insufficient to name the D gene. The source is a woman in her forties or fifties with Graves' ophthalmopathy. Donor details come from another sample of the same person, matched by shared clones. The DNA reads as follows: TGTGCCAGCAGCCAAAGGCTGCCAGGCGCTACCTACGAGCAGTACTTC. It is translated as CASSQRLPGATYEQYF.